The 11 T cell receptor beta chains reported below all come from one sample, sequenced in a study of cytomegalovirus exposure and HLA in healthy donors. Here immunoSEQ multiplex PCR was the method, and the copy in TCRdb shows in-frame clones only, minus some. The sample contains 80,000 to 100,000 clones, just over 90% of which appear only once. What was sequenced was PBMCs. These receptors came from a man in his thirties or forties in good health and CMV-seronegative.

The chain links TRBV15 to TRBJ1-3, with D tentatively TRBD1 (5 bases). This CDR3 has 13 residues. Germline-derived CDR1 and CDR2 are LNHNV and YYDKDF (reference sequence). V was clipped by 8 bases and J by 0 bases, with 8 bases between them. CDR3 in DNA: TGTGCCACCGGGGCCATCTCTGGAAACACCATATATTTT. This translates into CATGAISGNTIYF.

The genes are TRBV11-3 and TRBJ2-2, with 7 bases matching TRBD1. In germline, CDR1 is SGHNT, CDR2 YENEEA. The CDR3 spans 16 residues. The trim removed 4 bases at V and 0 bases at J, leaving 5 bases unmatched. The CDR3 nucleotides read TGTGCCAGCAGCTCGGACAGGCGGCCGAACACCGGGGAGCTGTTTTTT. Translated, it gives CASSSDRRPNTGELFF.

This clone was detected once. The chain couples TRBV29-1 to TRBJ2-1, with 10 bases identical to TRBD1. V gave up 6 bases and J gave up 8 bases; unmatched junction bases: 10. CDR1 is SQVTM and CDR2 is ANQGSEA in the germline V gene. The CDR3 covers 14 residues. The CDR3 sequence is CSVEGQGLIDEQFF. In nucleotides, the CDR3 is TGCAGCGTCGAGGGACAGGGGTTGATTGATGAGCAGTTCTTC.

The gene calls are TRBV6-1 and TRBJ2-4; maybe TRBD1 (5 bases). The V and J ends lost 6 bases and 7 bases respectively, with 13 bases between them. The length of the CDR3 is 13 residues. Germline lookup yields CDR1 MNHNS and CDR2 SASEGT. The CDR3 bases are TGTGCCAGCAGCCCCCAGGGAAGGAACATTCAGTACTTC. Translation gives CASSPQGRNIQYF.

This chain uses TRBV19 with TRBJ2-7, with 9 nucleotides matching TRBD1. The CDR3 is made up of 14 amino acids. V trimming: 5 bases; J trimming: 2 bases; junction bases outside the gene matches: 4. CDR1 is LNHDA and CDR2 is SQIVND in the germline V gene (reference sequence). The CDR3: CASSPRTGAYEQYF. The DNA of the CDR3 is TGTGCCAGTAGTCCCCGGACAGGGGCCTACGAGCAGTACTTC.

This clone appeared once. The V call is TRBV5-1, the J call TRBJ2-1; TRBD1 matches 7 bases. The CDR3 extends over 16 amino acids. V shed 0 bases and J 8 bases; nucleotides not matched to a gene: 11. Germline assignment: CDR1 SGHRS and CDR2 YFSETQ. CDR3 DNA: TGCGCCAGCAGCTTGGCCGTAACAGGGGCCGGGGATGAGCAGTTCTTC. This sequence encodes CASSLAVTGAGDEQFF.

The genes are TRBV19 and TRBJ1-1, with TRBD1 matching 7 bases. There are 12 residues in the CDR3. Unmatched junction bases numbered 0, after V lost 4 bases and J lost 4 bases. Germline values: CDR1 LNHDA, CDR2 SQIVND (reference sequence). This CDR3 reads CASSRQGTEAFF. CDR3 nucleotides: TGTGCCAGTAGTAGACAGGGCACTGAAGCTTTCTTT. Using reference TRBV19 and TRBJ1-1 for the parts outside the CDR3, the full variable domain is DGGITQSPKYLFRKEGQNVTLSCEQNLNHDAMYWYRQDPGQGLRLIYYSQIVNDFQKGDIAEGYSVSREKKESFPLTVTSAQKNPTAFYLCASSRQGTEAFFGQGTRLTVV.

In this sample, this clone turned up once. The rearrangement links TRBV5-1 to TRBJ2-7; D is possibly TRBD1 (5 bases). Deletions cut 0 bases from V and 6 bases from J, with 16 bases between. Germline V gene sequence: CDR1 SGHRS, CDR2 YFSETQ. This CDR3 region has 15 residues. The DNA of the CDR3 is TGCGCCAGCAGCTTGGGTTGTCGAAGAAGGGGCGAGCAGTACTTC. Protein product: CASSLGCRRRGEQYF.

This clone occurred once. The chain combines TRBV10-2 with TRBJ2-1; 8 bases are a match to TRBD2. The junction had 4 bases not matched to a gene; V was cut back by 10 bases and J by 2 bases. Germline CDR1 and CDR2: WSHSY and SAAADI. This CDR3 region has 13 residues. CDR3 sequence reads: CATKTSAYNEQFF. CDR3 DNA sequence: TGCGCCACCAAGACTAGCGCCTACAATGAGCAGTTCTTC.

This sequence joins TRBV21-1 and TRBJ2-5; the D call of TRBD2 is as the table states it, not checked on the DNA. TRBV21-1 is assigned pseudogene status. The CDR3 consists of 16 residues. The CDR3 DNA follows: TGTGCCAGCAACCCCGGCGGGGACTCTTGTAAGGAGACCCAGTACTTC. It is translated as CASNPGGDSCKETQYF.

In DNA, the CDR3 is TGTGCCAGCAGCTTAGAGGCCAGGGTCTACGAGCAGTACTTC. Its protein product is CASSLEARVYEQYF. V gene TRBV11-2 combines with J gene TRBJ2-7; possibly TRBD1 for D (5 bases). Trimming cost V 0 bases and J 3 bases, with 9 bases left between them. Per germline, CDR1 SGHAT and CDR2 FQNNGV. This CDR3 has 14 residues.